This T cell receptor beta chain was documented in a study of shared clonotypes between healthy human individuals. Study-wide results and limits: What naive subsets generally showed was a larger estimated richness than memory subsets showed. Exclusively blood specimens were collected; tissue repertoires likely differ. All-four-donor shared clonotypes had higher generation probabilities than non-shared clonotypes did.

A note on this clone: Its antigen is still unknown. This CDR3 is also generated by other DNA sequences in the sample.

Naive CD8 cells lacked CD45RO, underwent positive selection for CCR7 and left out terminally differentiated effector memory CD45RA+ cells. Only in-frame clones appear in the TCRdb table, and some are missing; sequencing was by immunoSEQ multiplex PCR. The table shows around 2,000,000 clones, with roughly 91% occurring only once. Germline trimming cut 1 base from V and 0 bases from J; bases unmatched to any gene: 2. Germline V gene sequence: CDR1 MNHEY, CDR2 SMNVEV (reference sequence). CDR3 length: 16 amino acids. The sequence was obtained from a man between 18 and 29 years old in good health. Some clones in this sample may be carry-over from other donors' samples. The chain carries TRBV27 and TRBJ2-7; 11 bases align to TRBD2. The sequenced sample was naive CD8+ T cells from PBMCs. CDR3 sequence: CASSLLAGGSSYEQYF. For the CDR3, the DNA is TGTGCCAGCAGTTTATTAGCGGGAGGGAGCTCCTACGAGCAGTACTTC.